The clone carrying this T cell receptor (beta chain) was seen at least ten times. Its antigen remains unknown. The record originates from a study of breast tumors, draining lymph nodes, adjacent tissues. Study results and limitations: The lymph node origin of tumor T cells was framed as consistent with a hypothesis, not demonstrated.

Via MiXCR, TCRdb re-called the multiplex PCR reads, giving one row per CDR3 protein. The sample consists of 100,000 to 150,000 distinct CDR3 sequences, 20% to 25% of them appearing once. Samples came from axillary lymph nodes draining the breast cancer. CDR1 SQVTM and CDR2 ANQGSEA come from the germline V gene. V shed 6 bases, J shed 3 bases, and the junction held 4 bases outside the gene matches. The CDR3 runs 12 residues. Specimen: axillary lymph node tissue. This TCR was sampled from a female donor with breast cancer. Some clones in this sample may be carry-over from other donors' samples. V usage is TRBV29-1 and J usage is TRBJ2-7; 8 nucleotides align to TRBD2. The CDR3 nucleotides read TGCAGCGTCACTAGCGGTAGCTACGAGCAGTACTTC. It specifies CSVTSGSYEQYF.